This is a list of T cell receptor beta chains from one sample in a study of Graves' ophthalmopathy and Graves' hyperthyroidism. TCRdb passed the multiplex PCR reads through MiXCR, listing each CDR3 protein once. The sample includes some 360,000 distinct CDR3 sequences, roughly 15% of them seen just once. Sequencing was performed on peripheral blood. Every receptor here comes from an adult woman with stable Graves' hyperthyroidism. The CDR3 runs from the conserved cysteine through the conserved F or W. The D gene is left open where the match is weak. Where a row states a size, it is once, few, many or the class of an expanded clone; other rows omit it.

j_call d_call v_call clone_size cdr3_nt cdr3_aa
TRBJ2-4 TRBD1 TRBV11-3 . TGTGCCAGCAGCTTCCGGGACAGGGCAGCCAAAAACATTCAGTACTTC CASSFRDRAAKNIQYF
TRBJ2-7 . TRBV30 few TGTGCCTGGAGTCCCGTGACTTTGGTTTACGAGCAGTACTTC CAWSPVTLVYEQYF
TRBJ2-3 . TRBV12-3/TRBV12-4 . TGTGCCAGCAGCGTAGGGGCTTTCAGTCCAGATACGCAGTATTTT CASSVGAFSPDTQYF
TRBJ2-7 . TRBV10-3 many TGTGCCATCACCAATTCAGGGCAGGTTGAAGGCTACGAGCAGTACTTC CAITNSGQVEGYEQYF
TRBJ2-5 TRBD2 TRBV4-1 many TGCGCCAGCAGCCAAGCTGCTCGGACTAGCGGGAGTGAGACCCAGTACTTC CASSQAARTSGSETQYF
TRBJ1-1 . TRBV12-3/TRBV12-4 few TGTGCCAGCAGTCCAGGGGTGACCACTGAAGCTTTCTTT CASSPGVTTEAFF
TRBJ1-5 . TRBV6-2/TRBV6-3 many TGTGCCAGCAGTAGATCTAATCGCAATCAGCCCCAGCATTTT CASSRSNRNQPQHF
TRBJ1-1 . TRBV11-2 many TGTGCCAGCAGCTTAAGGCGGGGTTTTCGCACTGAAGCTTTCTTT CASSLRRGFRTEAFF
TRBJ2-5 . TRBV5-4 few TGTGCCAGCAGCTTGAAACGAAGCGGTATGGAGACCCAGTACTTC CASSLKRSGMETQYF
TRBJ2-7 TRBD1 TRBV11-2 many TGTGCCAGCAGCTCCCTCCGGGACAGGGCCGAGCAGTACTTC CASSSLRDRAEQYF
TRBJ2-2 TRBD2 TRBV12-3/TRBV12-4 many TGTGCCAGCACCCGGGGAGGGTCCGGGGAGCTGTTTTTT CASTRGGSGELFF
TRBJ2-7 TRBD2 TRBV13 many TGTGCCAGCAGCATCTACCGACGGGGTAGCGGGATATACGAGCAGTACTTC CASSIYRRGSGIYEQYF
TRBJ1-1 . TRBV6-1 . TGTGCCCCCTGGGATTCAAACATGGGGACTGAAGCTTTCTTT CAPWDSNMGTEAFF
TRBJ2-7 TRBD1 TRBV5-1 many TGCGCCAGCAGCTTGAGGGGTGCAGGGGGCACAGCGAGGGGCTACGAGCAGTACTTC CASSLRGAGGTARGYEQYF
TRBJ2-5 . TRBV6-1 many TGTGCCAGCGGGGGAGAAGAGACCCAGTACTTC CASGGEETQYF
TRBJ2-5 . TRBV9 many TGTGCCAGCAGCGCATCTAGCATGGGGGGAGAGACCCAGTACTTC CASSASSMGGETQYF
TRBJ1-1 . TRBV6-5 many TGTGCCAGCAGTTACGCACGGGCGCTACCGTTTGAAGCTTTCTTT CASSYARALPFEAFF
TRBJ2-5 . TRBV2 many TGTGCCAGCAGTGAATCCGCCAACTGGACCCAGTACTTC CASSESANWTQYF
TRBJ2-2 . TRBV9 many TGTGCCAGCAGCGGCCCACGGGACCGAAGAGACACCGGGGAGCTGTTTTTT CASSGPRDRRDTGELFF
TRBJ2-7 TRBD1 TRBV6-2/TRBV6-3 many TGTGCCAGCACTAAATACCGGGACAGAGCATACGAGCAGTACTTC CASTKYRDRAYEQYF
TRBJ1-2 TRBD1 TRBV30 many TGTGCCTGGAGTGGACAGGGGGGCTACACCTTC CAWSGQGGYTF
TRBJ1-3 TRBD1 TRBV6-1 . TGTGCCACCGGGACAGGGTTTGGAAACACCATATATTTT CATGTGFGNTIYF
TRBJ2-7 . TRBV2 many TGTGCCAGCAGTACCGGGACAAATTTCTACGAGCAGTACTTC CASSTGTNFYEQYF
TRBJ2-2 . TRBV7-2 many TGTGCCAGCAGCTTGCCGGCCCTTTCCGGGGAGCTGTTTTTT CASSLPALSGELFF
TRBJ1-1 . TRBV6-5 . TGTGCCAGCAGTTACGGGGCACGGGGGGCTGAAGCTTTCTTT CASSYGARGAEAFF
TRBJ1-2 . TRBV10-3 many TGTGCCATCAGTGTTCCAACAGGGCTGTCTAACTATGGCTACACCTTC CAISVPTGLSNYGYTF
TRBJ1-5 . TRBV2 . TGTGCCGCAGGGAGTGGGCTAGGTCAGCCCCAGCATTTT CAAGSGLGQPQHF
TRBJ2-5 . TRBV29-1 many TGCAGCGCGAGGAGGCGGGAGACCCAGTACTTC CSARRRETQYF
TRBJ2-6 . TRBV3-1 few TGTGCCAGCAGCCAAGGACCGCAATTCCTCTCTGGGGCCAACGTCCTGACTTTC CASSQGPQFLSGANVLTF
TRBJ2-7 TRBD2 TRBV30 once TGTGCCTGGAGTTTCCTAGCGGGAGGGCCGACGGGCGAGCAGTACTTC CAWSFLAGGPTGEQYF
TRBJ2-3 TRBD2 TRBV28 many TGTGCCAGCAGTTTATTAGCGGGAGGGGCTAGCACAGATACGCAGTATTTT CASSLLAGGASTDTQYF
TRBJ2-7 TRBD1 TRBV25-1 many TGTGCCAGCAGTCCCCGGGACAGGTCCTACGAGCAGTACTTC CASSPRDRSYEQYF
TRBJ2-7 . TRBV6-2/TRBV6-3 . TGTGCCAGCACCGAATGGTTGGGGATAGGGGTCTACGATCAGTACTTC CASTEWLGIGVYDQYF
TRBJ2-2 TRBD2 TRBV4-1 . TGCGCCAGCAGCCTAATAGCGGGAGGGGGCACCGGGGAGCTGTTTTTT CASSLIAGGGTGELFF
TRBJ1-1 TRBD1 TRBV27 few TGTGCCAGCAGAAGACAGGGTCGTACTGAAGCTTTCTTT CASRRQGRTEAFF